The 22 T cell receptor beta chains below come from one sample, sequenced in a study of CD8 T cells in Susac syndrome. An input of about 0.5 to 1 ug of RNA was subjected to reverse transcription using random hexamers. A single record per CDR3 protein comes from TCRdb applying MiXCR to the immunoSEQ multiplex PCR reads. The sample yields around 150,000 distinct CDR3 sequences, more than 85% seen once. The sequencing sample was made of CD8+ T cells from PBMCs. These receptor sequences come from a human donor with Susac syndrome.

About this clonotype: Germline and junction disagree at one end, which may indicate a read error. The CDR3: CASSPGETQYF. The CDR3 coding sequence is TGTGCCAGCTCACCGGGGGAGACCCAGTACTTC. The J gene is TRBJ2-5, the V gene TRBV4-1, with D possibly TRBD2 on 5 matching bases. CDR1 and CDR2 (germline): MGHRA, YSYEKL. This CDR3 region has 11 residues.

The chain joins TRBV9 to TRBJ2-7; D is ambiguous. This CDR3 has 14 amino acids. The germline V and J ends were trimmed by 2 bases and 2 bases, with 11 bases remaining between them. Per germline, CDR1 SGDLS and CDR2 YYNGEE. The CDR3 DNA follows: TGTGCCAGCAGCGTTAGGACCAGGACCTACGAGCAGTACTTC. It translates to CASSVRTRTYEQYF.

The rearrangement joins TRBV20-1 to TRBJ2-2; D is unresolved. In germline, CDR1 is DFQATT, CDR2 SNEGSKA (reference sequence). Trimming shortened V by 5 bases and J by 2 bases, and 9 bases separated the two germline ends. The CDR3 consists of 13 residues. CDR3 sequence reads: CSASEQNTGELFF. In DNA form, the CDR3 reads TGCAGTGCTTCCGAGCAAAACACCGGGGAGCTGTTTTTT.

This clonotype was seen once. The V call is TRBV11-2, the J call TRBJ2-7; D remains unclear. Germline V CDR1 and CDR2: SGHAT, FQNNGV. This CDR3 has 14 amino acids. With 4 bases removed from V and 4 bases from J, the gap between germline ends came to 14 bases. Here the CDR3 DNA reads TGTGCCAGCAGCTCCCTGGACGGATCTTACGAGCAGTACTTC. Protein product: CASSSLDGSYEQYF.

The table lists this clonotype with a few counts. The V call is TRBV14, the J call TRBJ1-1, with 9 bases that match TRBD1. The CDR3 consists of 15 residues. The V gene end was trimmed by 3 bases and the J gene end by 5 bases; junction bases not matched to a gene: 7. The V gene's germline CDR1 is SGHDN and CDR2 FVKESK. The CDR3 sequence: CASSQTGTGTTEAFF. In DNA form, the CDR3 reads TGTGCCAGCAGCCAGACTGGGACAGGGACTACTGAAGCTTTCTTT.

The CDR3 coding sequence is TGTGCCAGCAGTGACTACAGGGGGCCCACCGGGGAGCTGTTTTTT. It yields the protein CASSDYRGPTGELFF. The chain joins TRBV27 to TRBJ2-2; TRBD1 matches at 9 bases. This CDR3 is built from 15 residues. Germline CDR1 reads MNHEY; CDR2 reads SMNVEV (reference sequence). Trimming removed 5 bases from V and 4 bases from J; junction bases left unmatched: 5.

The rearrangement uses TRBV5-5 and TRBJ2-1; 9 nucleotides match TRBD2. The CDR3 covers 15 residues. The germline gives CDR1 SGHKS, CDR2 YYEKEE (reference sequence). Trimming removed 4 bases from V and 2 bases from J; junction bases left unmatched: 4. Here the CDR3 DNA reads TGTGCCAGCAGCAGGGGACTAGCACCCTACAATGAGCAGTTCTTC. It specifies CASSRGLAPYNEQFF.

This chain joins TRBV3-1 and TRBJ2-7, with 7 nucleotides matching TRBD1. After removal of 1 base from V and 3 bases from J, the junction contained 9 bases not matched to a gene. This CDR3 spans 16 amino acids. The germline CDR1 and CDR2 sequences are LGHDT and YNNKEL (reference sequence). The CDR3 loop is CASSQGQGDTIYEQYF. Here the CDR3 DNA reads TGTGCCAGCAGCCAAGGGCAGGGGGATACTATCTACGAGCAGTACTTC.

The chain uses TRBV12-3 or TRBV12-4 and TRBJ2-7; 14 bases line up with TRBD2. Trimming cost V 6 bases and J 7 bases; bases outside gene matches: 8. The CDR3 sequence is 15 residues long. In DNA, the CDR3 is TGTGCCAGCAGGTCGGGACTAGCGGGAGTGGGGGAGCAGTACTTC. Its protein product is CASRSGLAGVGEQYF.

This chain links TRBV12-5 with TRBJ1-2; D unclear. V lost 4 bases to trimming and J lost 1 base, with 4 bases between them. The CDR3 extends over 12 amino acids. Looked up from germline, CDR1 is LGHNT and CDR2 is FRNRAP. The CDR3 bases are TGTGCTAGTGGTTCTTTTAACTATGGCTACACCTTC. Translation gives CASGSFNYGYTF.

The CDR3 DNA reads as TGCGCCAGCAGCCAAGCGATAGACATATCCTACGAGCAGTACTTC. This codes for CASSQAIDISYEQYF. V is TRBV4-1 and J is TRBJ2-7; D remains unclear. Trimming pared 1 base from V and 1 base from J, leaving 11 bases between. The CDR3 length is 15 residues. Germline assignment: CDR1 MGHRA and CDR2 YSYEKL.

The chain has TRBV7-2 and TRBJ2-1, with D possibly being TRBD2 (5 bases). V shed 2 bases and J shed 6 bases, with 8 bases lying between them. The CDR3 consists of 13 residues. Germline V gene sequence: CDR1 SGHTA, CDR2 FQGNSA. The CDR3: CASSLSGSNEQFF. The CDR3 DNA sequence: TGTGCCAGCAGCTTAAGTGGGAGCAATGAGCAGTTCTTC. The variable domain in full, completed from reference TRBV7-2 and TRBJ2-1, reads GAGVSQSPSNKVTEKGKDVELRCDPISGHTALYWYRQSLGQGLEFLIYFQGNSAPDKSGLPSDRFSAERTGGSVSTLTIQRTQQEDSAVYLCASSLSGSNEQFFGPGTRLTVL.

The chain has TRBV4-1 and TRBJ2-1; D is unresolved. Looked up from germline, CDR1 is MGHRA and CDR2 is YSYEKL. Trimming removed 3 bases at V and 5 bases at J, with 2 bases between. This CDR3 contains 11 residues. CDR3 bases: TGCGCCAGCAGCCACCACAATGAGCAGTTCTTC. Its protein is CASSHHNEQFF.

The chain has TRBV14 and TRBJ2-7; 8 nucleotides align to TRBD2. Germline trimming cut 1 base from V and 3 bases from J; bases unmatched to any gene: 11. The CDR3 has 17 residues. The germline V gene has CDR1 SGHDN and CDR2 FVKESK. In nucleotides, the CDR3 is TGTGCCAGCAGCCAAGTTTTTCGGAAGCGGGAGAGCTACGAGCAGTACTTC. It translates to CASSQVFRKRESYEQYF.

This chain connects TRBV28 to TRBJ2-1; 14 bases fit TRBD2. This CDR3 region has 19 residues. The germline gives CDR1 MDHEN, CDR2 SYDVKM. Trimming took 5 bases from V and 8 from J; bases not matched to a gene: 17. For the CDR3, the DNA is TGTGCCAGCAGTCGAAACATTGTGGGGACTAGCGGGAGTGTGGATGAGCAGTTCTTC. This gives the protein CASSRNIVGTSGSVDEQFF. Together with reference TRBV28 and TRBJ2-1, the CDR3 gives the full variable domain: DVKVTQSSRYLVKRTGEKVFLECVQDMDHENMFWYRQDPGLGLRLIYFSYDVKMKEKGDIPEGYSVSREKKERFSLILESASTNQTSMYLCASSRNIVGTSGSVDEQFFGPGTRLTVL.

This clonotype has only a few counts. CDR3 sequence (DNA): TGTGCCAGCTCGGGAGGGGGGTCCTACGAGCAGTACTTC. Its translation: CASSGGGSYEQYF. The rearrangement uses TRBV6-2 or TRBV6-3 and TRBJ2-7, with 8 bases identical to TRBD2. The CDR3 totals 13 residues. Germline CDR1 is MNHEY and CDR2 is SVGEGT. The junction had 4 bases not matched to a gene; V was cut back by 8 bases and J by 1 base.

J is TRBJ1-2 and V is TRBV5-8; D unclear. Trimming stripped 0 bases from V and 2 bases from J, with 8 bases between. Germline values: CDR1 SGHTS, CDR2 YDEGEE. This CDR3 has 14 amino acids. CDR3: CASSLEGQNYGYTF. The CDR3 coding sequence is TGTGCCAGCAGCTTGGAAGGGCAGAACTATGGCTACACCTTC.

The chain couples TRBV6-5 to TRBJ2-2; maybe TRBD2 (6 bases). Germline V CDR1 and CDR2: MNHEY, SVGAGI. The V end was cut by 0 bases, the J end by 5 bases, with 16 bases between. The CDR3 contains 17 residues. CDR3 protein: CASSYSLGGRLTGELFF. The CDR3 nucleotides read TGTGCCAGCAGTTACTCTCTTGGAGGGAGGCTTACCGGGGAGCTGTTTTTT.

This chain links TRBV28 with TRBJ2-3; D is possibly TRBD1 (6 bases). CDR1 is MDHEN and CDR2 is SYDVKM in the germline V gene. The ends were cut back, 7 bases at V and 4 bases at J, with 12 bases in the middle. CDR3 length: 13 amino acids. This CDR3 reads CASTVQGSDTQYF. The CDR3 region has the DNA TGTGCCAGCACGGTACAGGGTTCAGATACGCAGTATTTT.

The chain couples TRBV7-6 to TRBJ2-1, with 12 bases that match TRBD2. J gave up 4 bases and V 0 bases, and 1 base lay outside the gene matches. This CDR3 spans 16 amino acids. Germline CDR1 SGHVS, CDR2 FNYEAQ. CDR3 in amino acids: CASSLAGTSGYNEQFF. CDR3 DNA sequence: TGTGCCAGCAGCTTAGCCGGGACTAGCGGGTACAATGAGCAGTTCTTC.

The chain recombines TRBV12-3 or TRBV12-4 with TRBJ2-6; maybe TRBD2 (5 bases). This CDR3 region has 14 residues. Trimming removed 8 bases from V and 1 base from J, with 9 bases in between. The CDR3 region is CASDGGSGANVLTF. CDR3 sequence (DNA): TGTGCCAGCGACGGAGGTTCTGGGGCCAACGTCCTGACTTTC.

This chain joins TRBV12-3 or TRBV12-4 and TRBJ2-1; D is possibly TRBD2 (6 bases). This CDR3 region has 12 residues. V lost 2 bases to trimming and J lost 8 bases, with 7 bases between them. Here the CDR3 DNA reads TGTGCCAGCAGTTTATCGGGGGATGAGCAGTTCTTC. Its translation is CASSLSGDEQFF.